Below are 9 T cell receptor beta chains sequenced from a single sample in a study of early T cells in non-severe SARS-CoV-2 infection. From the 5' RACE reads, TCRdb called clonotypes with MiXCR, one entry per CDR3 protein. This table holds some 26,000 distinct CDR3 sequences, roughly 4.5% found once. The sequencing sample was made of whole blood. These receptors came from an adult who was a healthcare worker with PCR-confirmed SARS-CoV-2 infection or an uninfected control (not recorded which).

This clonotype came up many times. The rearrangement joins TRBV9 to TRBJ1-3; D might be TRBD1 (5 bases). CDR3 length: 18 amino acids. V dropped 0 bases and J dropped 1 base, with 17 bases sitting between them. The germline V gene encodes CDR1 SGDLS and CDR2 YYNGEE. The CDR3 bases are TGTGCCAGCAGCGTAGGGGATCCCAGGGCGTTTTCTGGAAACACCATATATTTT. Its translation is CASSVGDPRAFSGNTIYF.

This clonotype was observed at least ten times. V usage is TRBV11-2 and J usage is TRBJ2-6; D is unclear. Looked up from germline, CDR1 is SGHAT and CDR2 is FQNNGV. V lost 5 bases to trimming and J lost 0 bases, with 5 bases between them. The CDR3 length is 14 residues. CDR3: CASSKNSGANVLTF. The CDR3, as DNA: TGTGCCAGCAGCAAAAACTCTGGGGCCAACGTCCTGACTTTC.

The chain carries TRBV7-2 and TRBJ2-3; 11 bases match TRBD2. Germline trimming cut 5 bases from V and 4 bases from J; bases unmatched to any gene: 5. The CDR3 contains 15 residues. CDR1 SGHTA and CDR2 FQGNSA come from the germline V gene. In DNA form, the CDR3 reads TGTGCCAGCAGCGGTAGCGGGGGGGCTCCAGATACGCAGTATTTT. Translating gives CASSGSGGAPDTQYF.

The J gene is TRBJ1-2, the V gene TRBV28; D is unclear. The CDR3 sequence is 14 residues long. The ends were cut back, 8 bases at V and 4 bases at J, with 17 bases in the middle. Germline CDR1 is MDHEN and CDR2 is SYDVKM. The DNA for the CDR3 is TGTGCCAGCTCCGAATACAGCAAGGGCTATGGCTACACCTTC. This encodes CASSEYSKGYGYTF.

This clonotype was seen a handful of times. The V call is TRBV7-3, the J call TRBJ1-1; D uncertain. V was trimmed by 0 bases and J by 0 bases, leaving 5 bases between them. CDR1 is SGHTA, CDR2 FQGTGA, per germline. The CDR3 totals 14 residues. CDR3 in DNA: TGTGCCAGCAGCTTAACCGCAATGAACACTGAAGCTTTCTTT. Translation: CASSLTAMNTEAFF.

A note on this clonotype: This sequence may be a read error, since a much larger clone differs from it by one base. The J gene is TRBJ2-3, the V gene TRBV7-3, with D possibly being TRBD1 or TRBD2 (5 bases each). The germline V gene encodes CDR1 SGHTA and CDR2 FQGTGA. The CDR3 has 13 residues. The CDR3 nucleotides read TGTGCCTGCAGCGCCCAGGGACGAGATACGCAGTATTTT. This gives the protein CACSAQGRDTQYF.

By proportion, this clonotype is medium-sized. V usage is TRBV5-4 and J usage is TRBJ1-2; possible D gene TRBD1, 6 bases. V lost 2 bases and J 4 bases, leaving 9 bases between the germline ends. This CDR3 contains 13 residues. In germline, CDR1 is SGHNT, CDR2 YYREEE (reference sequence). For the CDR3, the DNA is TGTGCCAGCAGCTTTGACAGGATCTATGGCTACACCTTC. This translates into CASSFDRIYGYTF. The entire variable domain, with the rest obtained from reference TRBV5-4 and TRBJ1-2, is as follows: ETGVTQSPTHLIKTRGQQVTLRCSSQSGHNTVSWYQQALGQGPQFIFQYYREEENGRGNFPPRFSGLQFPNYSSELNVNALELDDSALYLCASSFDRIYGYTFGSGTRLTVV.

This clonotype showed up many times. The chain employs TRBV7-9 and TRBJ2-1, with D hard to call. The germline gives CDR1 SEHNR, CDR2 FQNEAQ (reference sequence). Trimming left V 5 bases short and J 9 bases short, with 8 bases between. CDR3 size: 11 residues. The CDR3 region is CASSPAVEQFF. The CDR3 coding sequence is TGTGCCAGCAGCCCGGCGGTTGAGCAGTTCTTC.

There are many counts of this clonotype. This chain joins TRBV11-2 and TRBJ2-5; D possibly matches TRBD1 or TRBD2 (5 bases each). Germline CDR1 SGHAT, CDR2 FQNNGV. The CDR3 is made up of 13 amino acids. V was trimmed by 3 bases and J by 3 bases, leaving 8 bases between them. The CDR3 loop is CASSFGAKETQYF. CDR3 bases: TGTGCCAGCAGCTTCGGGGCCAAAGAGACCCAGTACTTC.